A single T cell receptor (beta chain) is shown here with its context. Its antigen is still unknown. No quality values exist for individual bases; no much larger clone is one base distant. This specimen's time point label, interpreted: about 28 days (+/-7) after the second vaccine dose. AZD1222 recipients with second doses at about 4 weeks or about 12 weeks were pooled, because spike-specific TCR depth and breadth did not differ between schedules. Vaccinee samples were obtained from the UK trials COV001 and COV002, which included a single-blind randomized controlled phase 2/3 trial of AZD1222 (ChAdOx1 nCoV-19) in healthy adults. For TCRbeta chain sequencing, PBMC samples from trial participants were taken at day 0 and at day 28 after the second dose. Cut back by 7 bases and 2 bases, the V and J ends lie 10 bases apart. From cysteine to phenylalanine, the CDR3 is 13 amino acids long. The entry retains the CDR3 DNA only, 39 bases that are in frame from base 1. CDR1 and CDR2, per the germline V gene (reference sequence), are MNHEY and SMNVEV.

This specimen belongs to a study of T cell responses to AZD1222 COVID-19 vaccine (dated by TCRdb to about 2021). Regarding the research as a whole: A total of approximately 230 trial participants underwent TCR sequencing, of whom 200 to 220 received two doses of AZD1222 and 26 received two doses of the MenACWY control vaccine. Trial participants were enrolled by age into subgroups of 18-55, 56-69 and 70-plus years, and around 140, 26 and 57 TCR-sequenced participants, respectively, were included in these subgroups. Findings and caveats that apply to the study as a whole: Because no day 14 peak-response samples were available, the repertoires could be characterized only after the peak T cell response. Only five or six AZD1222 recipients were SARS-CoV-2 seropositive at baseline, limiting conclusions about previously exposed vaccinees. Epitopes outside the regions mutated in the B.1.351 and B.1.1.7 variants were reportedly recognized by nearly half of the unique spike-specific TCRs. The 56-69-year group was small, and its depth increase did not reach significance, likely because of low power. CD4 TCRs associated with the vaccine covered the entire spike protein, and the dominant responses were in regions 160-218 and 743-854. After two AZD1222 doses, both the breadth and the depth of spike-specific TCRs were significantly higher than at day 0 and than in MenACWY recipients. Most participants were white British and females outnumbered males, and the authors suggested that clonal diversity may have been underestimated.

The CDR3 regions of human TCRbeta chains were subjected to immunosequencing. In the source study's methods: Repertoire TCRs were checked for matches against a reference library of SARS-CoV-2-specific TCRs that had been generated using the MIRA antigen-specificity platform. Breadth meant the fraction of unique TCRs that were SARS-CoV-2-associated, whereas depth meant the fraction of total T cells that were SARS-CoV-2-associated. Using the MIRA data, every spike-specific TCR was mapped to the spike region that the TCR reacted to and assigned to either a CD4 or a CD8 class. Log10-transformed breadth and depth values were compared by one-way ANOVA with Sidak's multiple comparisons tests. The clones in this table, taken by TCRdb from immuneACCESS, are in-frame only. Not every clone is retained; where verified, under half of the shortfall comes from an unresolved V gene, and the cause of the rest is unknown. That table furnishes V, J and clone size, whereas the DNA furnished D and trimming. This sample comprises roughly 150,000 clones, more than 85% of them detected only once. The ten largest clonotypes hold around 1.5% of the sample.

Sequencing was performed on peripheral blood, taken 28 days after the second AZD1222 dose. The clonotype comes from an adult who received the AZD1222 COVID-19 vaccine. Recombination linked TRBV27 to TRBJ2-3, with the D segment identity uncertain. The encoded CDR3 is CASTSLTTDTQYF. The base sequence is TGTGCCAGCACGTCTCTGACCACAGATACGCAGTATTTT.